These 26 T cell receptor beta chains came from one sample sequenced in a study of regulatory T cells in long-lasting Graves disease. Library construction for TCR beta used iRepertoire HTBI primers and Arm-PCR of CDR3 regions. MiXCR, applied by TCRdb to the multiplex PCR reads, yields one record per CDR3 protein. The table has just over 600,000 distinct CDR3 sequences, less than 20% seen once. Time point described: newly diagnosed GD, antithyroid drugs for less than 3 months. Extracted RNA from PBMCs served as the source of the TCR library. These same records also appear under a second study, on T cells in Graves' hyperthyroidism and ophthalmopathy.

The sequencing here drew on peripheral blood mononuclear cells (PBMCs), taken at new diagnosis, from a patient treated with antithyroid drugs. These receptors all come from a woman in her 30s with Graves disease.

This clonotype was seen only a few times. This chain uses TRBV11-2 with TRBJ2-1; 7 nucleotides align to TRBD2. The germline gives CDR1 SGHAT, CDR2 FQNNGV. The CDR3 covers 17 residues. The ends lost 0 bases at V and 0 bases at J; junction bases unmatched: 5. The CDR3 DNA follows: TGTGCCAGCAGCTTAGACCCTCCGGGAGGCTCCTACAATGAGCAGTTCTTC. It encodes CASSLDPPGGSYNEQFF.

This clonotype was recorded a few times. J is TRBJ1-2 and V is TRBV25-1, with unresolved D. Germline V gives CDR1 MGHDK, CDR2 SYGVNS. The CDR3 runs to 12 residues. V lost 4 bases to trimming and J lost 3 bases, with 6 bases between them. This CDR3 reads CASSAGYYGYTF. The CDR3 bases are TGTGCCAGCAGTGCGGGTTACTATGGCTACACCTTC.

In this sample, this clonotype turned up a few times. The gene calls are TRBV27 and TRBJ1-6; weak D call: TRBD1 (5 bases). The CDR3 consists of 16 residues. V was clipped by 5 bases and J by 7 bases, with 18 bases between them. Germline V gene sequence: CDR1 MNHEY, CDR2 SMNVEV (reference sequence). The DNA for the CDR3 is TGTGCCAGCAGTCCGGGGACTCCACGATCGAATTCACCCCTCCACTTT. It yields the protein CASSPGTPRSNSPLHF.

This clonotype was detected a few times. The V and J genes are TRBV20-1 and TRBJ1-3; TRBD1 matches at 10 bases. The ends lost 1 base at V and 7 bases at J; junction bases unmatched: 7. This CDR3 comprises 15 residues. Germline CDR1 is DFQATT and CDR2 is SNEGSKA (reference sequence). The CDR3 sequence: CSARGPGQGYNTIYF. The CDR3 DNA reads as TGCAGTGCTAGAGGACCGGGACAGGGGTACAACACCATATATTTT.

This chain links TRBV29-1 with TRBJ2-3; a weak D match, TRBD1 (5 bases). The V gene lost 2 bases and the J gene lost 5 bases, with 14 bases spanning the gap. Looked up from germline, CDR1 is SQVTM and CDR2 is ANQGSEA. This CDR3 is built from 14 residues. The CDR3 region is CSVELPGNRDTQYF. The CDR3 DNA is TGCAGCGTTGAACTACCAGGGAATAGAGATACGCAGTATTTT.

V is TRBV9 and J is TRBJ1-3; no clear D. The CDR3 is 17 residues long. Looked up from germline, CDR1 is SGDLS and CDR2 is YYNGEE. V was clipped by 0 bases and J by 3 bases, with 16 bases between them. As DNA, the CDR3 is TGTGCCAGCAGCGTAGCTGGCGGTGGGGTGGGTGGAAACACCATATATTTT. It translates to CASSVAGGGVGGNTIYF.

This clonotype appeared many times. As DNA, the CDR3 is TGTGCCAGCAGCCCCCCCGGGTTTTCTGAAGCTTTCTTT. It specifies CASSPPGFSEAFF. The genes are TRBV7-9 and TRBJ1-1; D unresolved. Germline V gene sequence: CDR1 SEHNR, CDR2 FQNEAQ (reference sequence). The germline V and J ends were trimmed by 5 bases and 6 bases, with 13 bases remaining between them. CDR3 length: 13 amino acids.

At least ten counts were recorded for this clonotype. CDR3 coding DNA: TGTGCCAGCATCTGGGACAGGGGGGGTACTGAAGCTTTCTTT. It specifies CASIWDRGGTEAFF. The J gene is TRBJ1-1, the V gene TRBV28; 11 nucleotides align to TRBD1. There are 14 residues in the CDR3. CDR1 and CDR2 (germline): MDHEN, SYDVKM. With V trimmed by 7 bases and J by 5 bases, 6 bases remained unmatched.

The V call is TRBV3-1, the J call TRBJ2-3; D is ambiguous. Germline values: CDR1 LGHDT, CDR2 YNNKEL (reference sequence). The CDR3 has 16 amino acids. The germline V and J ends were trimmed by 0 bases and 2 bases, with 12 bases remaining between them. Written as DNA, the CDR3 is TGTGCCAGCAGCCAAGATCGAGCACCGATCACAGATACGCAGTATTTT. It translates to CASSQDRAPITDTQYF.

Regarding this clonotype: A much more abundant neighbour one base away suggests this may be a read error. The chain carries TRBV9 and TRBJ2-1; 10 positions match TRBD2. The CDR3 is made up of 15 amino acids. With 2 bases clipped from V and 1 base from J, the junction kept 0 bases outside the gene matches. Per the germline V gene, CDR1 is SGDLS and CDR2 is YYNGEE. The CDR3 here is CASSVSGRSYNEQFF. The CDR3 DNA reads TGTGCCAGCAGCGTTAGCGGGAGGTCCTACAATGAGCAGTTCTTC.

This clonotype has at least ten counts. The V call is TRBV12-3 or TRBV12-4, the J call TRBJ1-1; D may be TRBD1 (5 bases). CDR3 length equals 14 residues. The germline V and J ends were trimmed by 3 bases and 2 bases, with 10 bases remaining between them. CDR3 nucleotides: TGTGCCAGCAGTTTGACAGAGAAAAACACTGAAGCTTTCTTT. Protein: CASSLTEKNTEAFF.

This clonotype was seen at least ten times. The V and J genes are TRBV7-2 and TRBJ1-5; 7 bases agree with TRBD1. The V gene end was trimmed by 5 bases and the J gene end by 4 bases; junction bases not matched to a gene: 2. CDR1 is SGHTA and CDR2 is FQGNSA in the germline V gene. This CDR3 has 13 residues. The CDR3 region is CASSARGNQPQHF. The CDR3 coding sequence is TGTGCCAGCAGCGCCAGGGGGAATCAGCCCCAGCATTTT.

This clonotype was recorded many times. DNA of the CDR3: TGTGCCAGCAACTCGTTAGGGACAGGGCACAATGAGCAGTTCTTC. Residues: CASNSLGTGHNEQFF. The J gene is TRBJ2-1, the V gene TRBV28; 9 nucleotides agree with TRBD1. Germline loops: CDR1 MDHEN, CDR2 SYDVKM. After removal of 7 bases from V and 5 bases from J, the junction contained 9 bases not matched to a gene. The CDR3 has 15 amino acids.

In its sample, this clonotype was seen many times. The chain carries TRBV30 and TRBJ1-1; no clear D. The CDR3 has 13 residues. Trimming left V 3 bases short and J 1 base short, with 9 bases between. Germline V gives CDR1 GTSNPN, CDR2 SVGIG (reference sequence). The CDR3 DNA follows: TGTGCCTGGAGCTATAAGGCGAACACTGAAGCTTTCTTT. This gives the protein CAWSYKANTEAFF. Full variable domain (missing parts from reference TRBV30 and TRBJ1-1): SQTIHQWPATLVQPVGSPLSLECTVEGTSNPNLYWYRQAAGRGLQLLFYSVGIGQISSEVPQNLSASRPQDRQFILSSKKLLLSDSGFYLCAWSYKANTEAFFGQGTRLTVV.

The sample holds a few counts of this clonotype. The J gene is TRBJ2-1, the V gene TRBV30; possible D gene TRBD2, 5 bases. Between the trimmed V and J ends, which lost 7 bases and 6 bases, there was a span of 16 bases. CDR3 length: 13 amino acids. CDR1 and CDR2 from the germline V gene are GTSNPN and SVGIG (reference sequence). Here the CDR3 reads CASETGSINEQFF. The DNA of the CDR3 is TGTGCCTCCGAAACGGGGAGTATCAATGAGCAGTTCTTC. Complete variable domain (other parts from reference TRBV30 and TRBJ2-1): SQTIHQWPATLVQPVGSPLSLECTVEGTSNPNLYWYRQAAGRGLQLLFYSVGIGQISSEVPQNLSASRPQDRQFILSSKKLLLSDSGFYLCASETGSINEQFFGPGTRLTVL.

This rearrangement joins TRBV18 to TRBJ1-6; D perhaps matches TRBD1 (5 bases). CDR3 length: 15 amino acids. The V and J ends lost 4 bases and 10 bases respectively, with 17 bases between them. Germline V gene sequence: CDR1 KGHSH, CDR2 LQKENI. The CDR3 nucleotides are TGTGCCAGCTCACAAGGGACGTCAGACGTATCACCCCTCCACTTT. It yields the protein CASSQGTSDVSPLHF.

V is TRBV18 and J is TRBJ2-1; TRBD1 matches 9 bases. V trimming: 0 bases; J trimming: 8 bases; junction bases outside the gene matches: 2. CDR1 and CDR2 (germline): KGHSH, LQKENI. This CDR3 is built from 14 residues. CDR3 residues: CASSPPDRGDEQFF. DNA of the CDR3: TGTGCCAGCTCACCACCTGACAGGGGGGATGAGCAGTTCTTC.

This clonotype came up many times. J is TRBJ2-2 and V is TRBV10-3; 11 nucleotides align to TRBD2. Germline values: CDR1 ENHRY, CDR2 SYGVKD. V trimming: 4 bases; J trimming: 3 bases; junction bases outside the gene matches: 7. This CDR3 is built from 17 residues. DNA of the CDR3: TGTGCCATCAGTGCCATAGCGGGAGGGCCATACACCGGGGAGCTGTTTTTT. This sequence encodes CAISAIAGGPYTGELFF.

With regard to this clonotype: It may be a read error: a sequence one base away is much more abundant. The V gene is TRBV3-1, the J gene TRBJ1-1; D is undetermined. Germline-derived CDR1 and CDR2 are LGHDT and YNNKEL (reference sequence). The CDR3 extends over 13 amino acids. In nucleotides, the CDR3 is TGTGCCATCAGCCAAGCAAGGAACACTGAAGCTTTCTTT. This codes for CAISQARNTEAFF.

The rearrangement joins TRBV28 to TRBJ2-3; 14 nucleotides align to TRBD2. Trimming removed 4 bases from V and 5 bases from J; junction bases left unmatched: 23. CDR3 length: 22 amino acids. CDR1 and CDR2 from the germline V gene are MDHEN and SYDVKM. CDR3 coding DNA: TGTGCCAGCAGTTCTTCACCATTTAGACTAGCGGGAGGGAGAGGGGGCCAAGATACGCAGTATTTT. Amino acid sequence: CASSSSPFRLAGGRGGQDTQYF.

This clonotype appeared a few times. This chain uses TRBV18 with TRBJ2-7; TRBD1 might be the D (5 bases). Germline CDR1 is KGHSH and CDR2 is LQKENI. The CDR3 has 15 amino acids. V was pared by 4 bases and J by 0 bases, with 13 bases between. The CDR3 DNA sequence: TGTGCCAGCTCACTATATCAGGGCAGCTCCTACGAGCAGTACTTC. Protein sequence: CASSLYQGSSYEQYF.

The chain joins TRBV28 to TRBJ1-6, with D possibly matching TRBD1 (6 bases). Trimming left V 4 bases short and J 10 bases short, with 11 bases between. The CDR3 sequence is 13 residues long. Germline lookup yields CDR1 MDHEN and CDR2 SYDVKM. CDR3 bases: TGTGCCAGCAGTTCCGATAGGGGGTCACCCCTCCACTTT. It is translated as CASSSDRGSPLHF.

This sequence joins TRBV2 and TRBJ2-3; 8 bases map to TRBD2. This CDR3 spans 14 amino acids. The V gene's germline CDR1 is SNHLY and CDR2 FYNNEI. The V gene end was trimmed by 5 bases and the J gene end by 6 bases; junction bases not matched to a gene: 7. CDR3 amino acids: CASSLSGGGDTQYF. For the CDR3, the DNA is TGTGCCAGCAGTTTAAGCGGGGGAGGGGATACGCAGTATTTT. Full variable domain (missing parts from reference TRBV2 and TRBJ2-3): EPEVTQTPSHQVTQMGQEVILRCVPISNHLYFYWYRQILGQKVEFLVSFYNNEISEKSEIFDDQFSVERPDGSNFTLKIRSTKLEDSAMYFCASSLSGGGDTQYFGPGTRLTVL.

This clonotype was counted at least ten times. The chain links TRBV7-3 to TRBJ1-6; D is uncertain. Germline V gives CDR1 SGHTA, CDR2 FQGTGA. Trimming cost V 8 bases and J 9 bases, with 14 bases left between them. There are 13 residues in the CDR3. The CDR3 coding sequence is TGTGCCAGCGGGCGGCTTATGGGTTCACCCCTCCACTTT. Protein product: CASGRLMGSPLHF. The entire variable domain, with the rest obtained from reference TRBV7-3 and TRBJ1-6, is as follows: GAGVSQTPSNKVTEKGKYVELRCDPISGHTALYWYRQSLGQGPEFLIYFQGTGAADDSGLPNDRFFAVRPEGSVSTLKIQRTERGDSAVYLCASGRLMGSPLHFGNGTRLTVT.

Turning to this clonotype: This may arise from a read error, as a much more abundant clone is one base away. The chain carries TRBV6-5 and TRBJ2-2; the D is unclear. Deletions cut 2 bases from V and 1 base from J, with 5 bases between. The germline V gene has CDR1 MNHEY and CDR2 SVGAGI. The CDR3 contains 14 residues. In DNA, the CDR3 is TGTGCCAGCAGTTACGGTGAGAACACCGGGGAGCTGTTTTTT. It specifies CASSYGENTGELFF.

The gene calls are TRBV20-1 and TRBJ2-7; no clear D gene. The V gene lost 0 bases and the J gene lost 2 bases, with 14 bases spanning the gap. In germline, CDR1 is DFQATT, CDR2 SNEGSKA (reference sequence). The CDR3 extends over 15 amino acids. This chain's CDR3 is CSAREGWADPYEQYF. The CDR3 bases are TGCAGTGCTAGAGAGGGTTGGGCGGATCCCTACGAGCAGTACTTC.